The T cell receptor (beta chain) described here comes from a study of human T cells and chemical hapten exposure. Study information: TCR yield per sample varied, mainly due to pooled library volumes.

Study observations and caveats: Given that the donors had alopecia, their immune response may differ from that seen in healthy people.

TCRdb redid the calling of the RACE reads with MiXCR, one entry per CDR3 protein. Found here are hundreds of thousands of distinct CDR3 sequences, about 6% of them singletons; the top ten hold about 5.4%. This clonotype was seen many times. The antigen remains unidentified. The V and J ends lost 6 bases and 6 bases respectively, with 9 bases between them. The CDR3 is made up of 12 amino acids. Time point reported: patch test 2, 6 weeks after DPC sensitization. Indicated treatment: therapeutic diphenylcyclopropenone sensitization with weekly scalp DPC. The receptor was derived from a woman between 18 and 29 years old with alopecia areata. Some clones in this sample may be carry-over from other donors' samples. The rearrangement joins TRBV12-3 or TRBV12-4 to TRBJ2-1; no reliable D call. Sample: whole blood, taken in connection with sensitization to the hapten diphenylcyclopropenone (DPC). The CDR3 loop reads CASSPSINEQFF. The CDR3, as DNA: TGTGCCAGCAGCCCCTCCATCAATGAGCAGTTCTTC.